This T cell receptor beta chain emerged from a study of blood T cell repertoires in COVID-19. Overall study: COVID-19 samples collected from the United States, Italy and Spain covered acute and convalescent phases. In each case, the material was cDNA or gDNA derived from T cells, B-cell-depleted T cells, or PBMCs.

The CDR3 length is 13 residues. Per germline, CDR1 KGHSH and CDR2 LQKENI. The V gene lost 4 bases and the J gene lost 2 bases, with 8 bases spanning the gap. Under the authors' procedure: Using reference gene primer amplification, nucleated cell counts were estimated. Assay used: immunoSEQ multiplex PCR; TCRdb lists only in-frame clones, some missing. The D gene and trimming were derived from the DNA, and the V and J assignments and clone size from that table. The repertoire includes about 180,000 clones, around 85% of them detected once, and 9.8% sits in the top ten. The chain employs TRBV18 and TRBJ1-2; D uncertain. The material sequenced was peripheral blood. This receptor was obtained from a woman over 75 with acute or convalescent COVID-19. As DNA, the CDR3 is TGTGCCAGCTCACGGGGAGGGAACTATGGCTACACCTTC. Protein product: CASSRGGNYGYTF.